This TCR beta chain was recovered during a study of CD4 T cells in relation to SARS-CoV-2 and coronaviruses. General study results and limits: The cross-reactivity analysis covered only spike protein, not other viral proteins. Culture-expanded clones reflect memory recall rather than primary priming during culture. SARS-CoV-2-driven expansion was significantly weaker in crossreactive than monoreactive clones.

Trimming left V 2 bases short and J 2 bases short, with 10 bases between. Germline V gene lookup returns CDR1 GTSNPN and CDR2 SVGIG (reference sequence). This CDR3 spans 14 amino acids. This clone was seen just once. Its target is not known. The protocol was immunoSEQ multiplex PCR, while the TCRdb copy is restricted to in-frame clones and leaves out a portion. The sample carries about 59,000 clones, 75% to 90% recorded once. CD4+ T cells from unexposed donors were obtained before the COVID-19 pandemic (2011-2018). Naive and memory CD4+ T cells came from enriched cryopreserved PBMCs. The receptor's source is a human donor in good health. The V call is TRBV30, the J call TRBJ1-5; no firm D call. Sequenced material: memory CD4+ T cells from PBMCs. The CDR3 region is CAWSKAVGNQPQHF. For the CDR3, the DNA is TGTGCCTGGAGTAAGGCTGTGGGCAATCAGCCCCAGCATTTT.